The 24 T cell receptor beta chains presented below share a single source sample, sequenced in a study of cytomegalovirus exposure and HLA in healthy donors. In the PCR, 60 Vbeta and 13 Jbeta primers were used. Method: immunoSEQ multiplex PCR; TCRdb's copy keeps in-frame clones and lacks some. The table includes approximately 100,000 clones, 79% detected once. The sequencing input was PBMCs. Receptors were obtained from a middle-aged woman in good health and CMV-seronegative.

The CDR3 region is CASSSAYEQYF. The CDR3 DNA sequence: TGTGCCAGCAGCTCCGCCTACGAGCAGTACTTC. The V gene is TRBV7-9, the J gene TRBJ2-7; D not certain. V dropped 4 bases and J dropped 2 bases, with 3 bases sitting between them. Looked up from germline, CDR1 is SEHNR and CDR2 is FQNEAQ (reference sequence). This CDR3 is built from 11 residues.

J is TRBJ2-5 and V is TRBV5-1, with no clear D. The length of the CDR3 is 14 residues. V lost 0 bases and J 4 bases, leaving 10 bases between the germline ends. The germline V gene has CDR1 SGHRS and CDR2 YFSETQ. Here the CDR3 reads CASSLVSRGETQYF. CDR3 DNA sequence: TGCGCCAGCAGCTTGGTGTCTAGAGGAGAGACCCAGTACTTC.

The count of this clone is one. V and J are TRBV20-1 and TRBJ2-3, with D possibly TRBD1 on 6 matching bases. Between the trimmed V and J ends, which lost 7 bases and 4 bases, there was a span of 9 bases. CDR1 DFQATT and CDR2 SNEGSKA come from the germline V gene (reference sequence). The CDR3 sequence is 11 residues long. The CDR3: CSVSGADTQYF. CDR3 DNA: TGCAGTGTCTCAGGGGCAGATACGCAGTATTTT.

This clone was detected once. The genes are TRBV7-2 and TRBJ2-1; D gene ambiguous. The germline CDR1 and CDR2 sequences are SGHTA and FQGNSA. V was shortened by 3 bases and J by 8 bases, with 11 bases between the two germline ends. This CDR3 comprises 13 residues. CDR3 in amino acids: CASSLAVRDEQFF. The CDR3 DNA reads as TGTGCCAGCAGCTTGGCAGTACGGGATGAGCAGTTCTTC. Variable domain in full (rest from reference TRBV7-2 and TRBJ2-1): GAGVSQSPSNKVTEKGKDVELRCDPISGHTALYWYRQSLGQGLEFLIYFQGNSAPDKSGLPSDRFSAERTGGSVSTLTIQRTQQEDSAVYLCASSLAVRDEQFFGPGTRLTVL.

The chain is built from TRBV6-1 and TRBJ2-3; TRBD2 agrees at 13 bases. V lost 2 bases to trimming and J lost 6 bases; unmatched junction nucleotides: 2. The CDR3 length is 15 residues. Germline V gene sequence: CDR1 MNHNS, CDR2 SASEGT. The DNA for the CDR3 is TGTGCCAGCAGTGAAACTAGCGGGGGGGCCGATACGCAGTATTTT. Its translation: CASSETSGGADTQYF.

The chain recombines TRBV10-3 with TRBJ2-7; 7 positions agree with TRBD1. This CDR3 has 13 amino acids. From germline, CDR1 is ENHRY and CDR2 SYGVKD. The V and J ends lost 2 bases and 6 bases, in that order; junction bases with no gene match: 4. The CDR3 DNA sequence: TGTGCCATCAGTGAGAACAGGGGTGCCGAGCAGTACTTC. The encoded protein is CAISENRGAEQYF.

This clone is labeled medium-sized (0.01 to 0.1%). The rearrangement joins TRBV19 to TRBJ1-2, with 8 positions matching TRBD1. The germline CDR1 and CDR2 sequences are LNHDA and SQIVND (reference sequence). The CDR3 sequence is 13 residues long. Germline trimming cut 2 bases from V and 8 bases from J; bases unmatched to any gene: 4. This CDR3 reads CASSIPDRDGYTF. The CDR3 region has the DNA TGTGCCAGTAGTATACCGGACAGGGACGGCTACACCTTC.

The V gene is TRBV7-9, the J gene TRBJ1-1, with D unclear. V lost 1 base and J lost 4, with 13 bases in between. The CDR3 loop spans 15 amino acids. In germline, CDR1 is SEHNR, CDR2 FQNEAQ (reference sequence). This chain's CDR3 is CASSLDETTGTEAFF. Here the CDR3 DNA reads TGTGCCAGCAGCTTAGACGAAACCACGGGCACTGAAGCTTTCTTT.

CDR3 DNA: TGTGCCAGCAGGCTTGGGGACAGGATAGATTCACCCCTCCACTTT. This translates into CASRLGDRIDSPLHF. This chain links TRBV7-9 with TRBJ1-6, with TRBD1 identical over 8 bases. Germline CDR1 and CDR2: SEHNR and FQNEAQ (reference sequence). This CDR3 has 15 residues. Trimming removed 6 bases from V and 8 bases from J; junction bases left unmatched: 9.

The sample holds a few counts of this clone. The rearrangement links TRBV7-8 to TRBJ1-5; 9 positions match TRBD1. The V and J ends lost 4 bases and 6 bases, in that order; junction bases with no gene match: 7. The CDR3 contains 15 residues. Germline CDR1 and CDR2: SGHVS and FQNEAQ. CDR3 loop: CASSSGTGSVQPQHF. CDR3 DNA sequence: TGTGCCAGCAGCTCCGGGACAGGGAGTGTTCAGCCCCAGCATTTT.

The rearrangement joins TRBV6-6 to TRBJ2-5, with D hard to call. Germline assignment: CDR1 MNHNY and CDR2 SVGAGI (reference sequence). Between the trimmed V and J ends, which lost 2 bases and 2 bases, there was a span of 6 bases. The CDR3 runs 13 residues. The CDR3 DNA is TGTGCCAGCAGTTACGGGCCTCAAGAGACCCAGTACTTC. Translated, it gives CASSYGPQETQYF.

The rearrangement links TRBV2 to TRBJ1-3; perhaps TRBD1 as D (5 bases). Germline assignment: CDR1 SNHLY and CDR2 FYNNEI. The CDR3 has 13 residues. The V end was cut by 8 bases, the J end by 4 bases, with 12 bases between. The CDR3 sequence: CASDQGTGNTIYF. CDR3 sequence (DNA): TGTGCCAGCGACCAGGGCACCGGAAACACCATATATTTT.

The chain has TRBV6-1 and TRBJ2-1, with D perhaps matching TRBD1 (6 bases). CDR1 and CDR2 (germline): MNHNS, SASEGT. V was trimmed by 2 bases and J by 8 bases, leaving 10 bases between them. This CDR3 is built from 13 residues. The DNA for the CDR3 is TGTGCCAGCAGTGAAACAGGGTTATATGAGCAGTTCTTC. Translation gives CASSETGLYEQFF.

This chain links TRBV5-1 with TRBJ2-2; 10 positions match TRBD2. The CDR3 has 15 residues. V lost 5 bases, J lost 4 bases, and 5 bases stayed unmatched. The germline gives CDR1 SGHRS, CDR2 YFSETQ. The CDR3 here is CASSRTSGGTGELFF. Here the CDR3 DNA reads TGCGCCAGCAGTCGGACTAGCGGTGGCACCGGGGAGCTGTTTTTT.

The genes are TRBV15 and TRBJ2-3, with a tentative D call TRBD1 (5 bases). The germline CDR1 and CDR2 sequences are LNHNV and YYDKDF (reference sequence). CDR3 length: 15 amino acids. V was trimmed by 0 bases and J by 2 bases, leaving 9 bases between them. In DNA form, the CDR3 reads TGTGCCACCAGCAGAGATCAAGGGGTCACAGATACGCAGTATTTT. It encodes CATSRDQGVTDTQYF.

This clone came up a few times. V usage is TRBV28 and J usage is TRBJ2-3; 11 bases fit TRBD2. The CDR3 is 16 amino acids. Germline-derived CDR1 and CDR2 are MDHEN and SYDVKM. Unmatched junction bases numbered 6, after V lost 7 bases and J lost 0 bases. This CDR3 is CASNQRTSGSTDTQYF. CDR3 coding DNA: TGTGCCAGCAACCAGAGGACTAGCGGGAGCACAGATACGCAGTATTTT.

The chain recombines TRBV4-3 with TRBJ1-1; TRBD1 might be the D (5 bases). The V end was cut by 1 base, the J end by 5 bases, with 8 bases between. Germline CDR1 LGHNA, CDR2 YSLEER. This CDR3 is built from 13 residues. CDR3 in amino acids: CASSQGGATEAFF. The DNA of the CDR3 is TGCGCCAGCAGCCAAGGGGGCGCGACTGAAGCTTTCTTT.

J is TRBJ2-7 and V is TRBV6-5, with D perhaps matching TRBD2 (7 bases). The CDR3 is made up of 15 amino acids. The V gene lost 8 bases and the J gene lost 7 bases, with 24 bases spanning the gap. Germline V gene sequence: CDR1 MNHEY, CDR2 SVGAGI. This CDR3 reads CASSRGLGGVREQYF. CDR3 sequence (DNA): TGTGCCAGCTCGCGAGGGTTAGGGGGGGTGAGAGAGCAGTACTTC.

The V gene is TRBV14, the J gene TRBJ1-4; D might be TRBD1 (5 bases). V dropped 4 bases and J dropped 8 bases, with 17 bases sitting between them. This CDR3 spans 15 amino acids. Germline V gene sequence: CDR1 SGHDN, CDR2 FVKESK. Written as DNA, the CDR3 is TGTGCCAGCAGCCCAAGATCAGGGTTGACGGAAAAACTGTTTTTT. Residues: CASSPRSGLTEKLFF.

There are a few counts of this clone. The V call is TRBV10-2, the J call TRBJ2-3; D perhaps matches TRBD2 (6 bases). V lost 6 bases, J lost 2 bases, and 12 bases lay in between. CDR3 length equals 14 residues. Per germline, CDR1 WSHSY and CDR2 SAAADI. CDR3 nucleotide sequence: TGCGCCAGCAGATTGGCGGGAATCACAGATACGCAGTATTTT. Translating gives CASRLAGITDTQYF.

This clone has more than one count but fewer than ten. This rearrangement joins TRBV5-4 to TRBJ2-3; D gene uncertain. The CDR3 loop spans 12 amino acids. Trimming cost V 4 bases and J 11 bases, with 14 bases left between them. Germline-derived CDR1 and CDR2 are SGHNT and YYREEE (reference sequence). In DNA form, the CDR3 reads TGTGCCAGCAGCCCGACTTCGTCCGAGCAGTATTTT. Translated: CASSPTSSEQYF.

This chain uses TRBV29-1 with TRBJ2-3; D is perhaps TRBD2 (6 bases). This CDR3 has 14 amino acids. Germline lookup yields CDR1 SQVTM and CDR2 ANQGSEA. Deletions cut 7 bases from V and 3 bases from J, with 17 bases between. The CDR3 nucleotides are TGCAGCGCGAGGAGGGAAGGGATGACAGATACGCAGTATTTT. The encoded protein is CSARREGMTDTQYF.

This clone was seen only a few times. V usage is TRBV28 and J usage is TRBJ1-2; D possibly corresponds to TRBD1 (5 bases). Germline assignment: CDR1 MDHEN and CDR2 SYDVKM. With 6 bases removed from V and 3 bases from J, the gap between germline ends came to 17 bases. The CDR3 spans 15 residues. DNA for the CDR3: TGTGCCAGCAGCCAAGGGGTCGCGGGGGACTATGGCTACACCTTC. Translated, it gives CASSQGVAGDYGYTF.

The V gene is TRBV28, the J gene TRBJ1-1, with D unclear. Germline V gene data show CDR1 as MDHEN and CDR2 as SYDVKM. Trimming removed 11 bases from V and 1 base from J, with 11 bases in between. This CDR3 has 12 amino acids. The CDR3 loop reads CALRSGNTEAFF. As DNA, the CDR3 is TGTGCCCTAAGGAGTGGGAACACTGAAGCTTTCTTT.